This TCR beta chain appears in the sequencing data of a study of blood T cell repertoires in COVID-19. Followed over time, Seattle patients had been enrolled while infection was active. This clone was recorded once. Germline loops: CDR1 PRHDT, CDR2 FYEKMQ (reference sequence). This CDR3 has 15 amino acids. After removal of 4 bases from V and 6 bases from J, the junction contained 6 bases not matched to a gene. Produced via immunoSEQ multiplex PCR; TCRdb's table is partial and in-frame only. The sample records 200,000 or so clones, approximately 86% being singletons. The V and J genes are TRBV13 and TRBJ2-1; 10 bases line up with TRBD1. The sequence derives from a man aged 60-69 years with COVID-19, enrolled during active disease. The sequenced material came from peripheral blood. The CDR3 nucleotides read TGTGCCAGCAGCTCATGGGACAGGGGCAGCAATGAGCAGTTCTTC. Its protein product is CASSSWDRGSNEQFF.